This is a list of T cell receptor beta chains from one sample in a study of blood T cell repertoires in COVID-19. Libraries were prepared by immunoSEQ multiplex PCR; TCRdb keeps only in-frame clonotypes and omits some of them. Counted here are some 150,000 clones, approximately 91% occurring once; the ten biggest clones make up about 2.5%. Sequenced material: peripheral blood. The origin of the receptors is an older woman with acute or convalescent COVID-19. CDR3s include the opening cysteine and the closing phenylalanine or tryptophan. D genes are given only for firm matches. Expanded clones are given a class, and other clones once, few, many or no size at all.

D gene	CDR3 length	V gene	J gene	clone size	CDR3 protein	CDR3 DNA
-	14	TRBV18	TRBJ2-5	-	CASSPAAGVETQYF	TGTGCCAGCTCACCAGCCGCAGGGGTAGAGACCCAGTACTTC
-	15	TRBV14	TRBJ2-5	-	CASSHRTRSEETQYF	TGTGCCAGCAGCCACCGTACGAGAAGCGAAGAGACCCAGTACTTC
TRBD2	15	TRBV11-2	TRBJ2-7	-	CASSLVGGGAYEQYF	TGTGCCAGCAGCTTAGTGGGCGGGGGGGCCTACGAGCAGTACTTC
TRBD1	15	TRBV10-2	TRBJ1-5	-	CASSTGGYSNQPQHF	TGCGCCAGCAGTACAGGGGGATATAGCAATCAGCCCCAGCATTTT
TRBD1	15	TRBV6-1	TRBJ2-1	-	CASSEEGARNNEQFF	TGTGCCAGCAGTGAAGAGGGGGCGCGTAACAATGAGCAGTTCTTC
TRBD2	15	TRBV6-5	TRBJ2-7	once	CASKVSGGHSLKQYF	TGTGCCAGCAAGGTTAGCGGGGGGCACAGCCTCAAGCAGTACTTC
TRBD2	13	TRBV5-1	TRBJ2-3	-	CASSSGDTDTQYF	TGCGCCAGCAGCAGCGGGGACACAGATACGCAGTATTTT
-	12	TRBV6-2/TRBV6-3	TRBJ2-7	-	CASSYPTYEQYF	TGTGCCAGCAGTTACCCCACCTACGAGCAGTACTTC
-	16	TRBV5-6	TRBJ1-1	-	CASSLRRSGLNTEAFF	TGTGCCAGCAGCTTGCGCCGATCAGGGCTGAACACTGAAGCTTTCTTT
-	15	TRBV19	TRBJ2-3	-	CASSDRDKGTDTQYF	TGTGCCAGTAGTGACCGGGACAAAGGGACAGATACGCAGTATTTT
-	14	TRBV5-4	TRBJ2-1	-	CASSFGGRNNEQFF	TGTGCCAGCAGCTTTGGTGGGAGGAACAATGAGCAGTTCTTC
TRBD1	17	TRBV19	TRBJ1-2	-	CASSRDRSLMRDYGYTF	TGTGCCAGTAGTAGGGACAGAAGTTTAATGAGAGACTATGGCTACACCTTC
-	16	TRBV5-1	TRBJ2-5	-	CASRTWGGQLQETQYF	TGCGCCAGCAGAACCTGGGGGGGACAACTACAAGAGACCCAGTACTTC
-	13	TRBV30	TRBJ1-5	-	CAWSAQEAQPQHF	TGTGCCTGGAGTGCTCAAGAGGCCCAGCCCCAGCATTTT
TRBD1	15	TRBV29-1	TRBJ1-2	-	CSVDGDSLFNYGYTF	TGCAGCGTTGACGGGGACAGCTTGTTCAACTATGGCTACACCTTC
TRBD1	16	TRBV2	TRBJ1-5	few	CASSPGTARSNQPQHF	TGTGCCAGCAGTCCCGGGACAGCCCGGAGCAATCAGCCCCAGCATTTT
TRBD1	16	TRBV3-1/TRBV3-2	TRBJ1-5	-	CASSPSAGGLEQPQHF	TGTGCCAGCAGCCCTTCTGCAGGGGGGTTAGAACAGCCCCAGCATTTT
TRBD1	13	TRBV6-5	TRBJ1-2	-	CASSQRDSQGASF	TGTGCCAGCAGTCAAAGGGACAGCCAGGGCGCCTCCTTC
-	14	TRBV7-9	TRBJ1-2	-	CASSLWGESYGYTF	TGTGCCAGCAGCTTATGGGGGGAAAGTTATGGCTACACCTTC
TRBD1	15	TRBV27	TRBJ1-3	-	CASSLRQGSGNTIYF	TGTGCCAGCAGTTTACGACAGGGTTCTGGAAACACCATATATTTT
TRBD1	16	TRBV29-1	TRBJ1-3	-	CSAYLPGTASGNTIYF	TGCAGCGCCTACCTTCCCGGGACAGCGTCGGGAAACACCATATATTTT
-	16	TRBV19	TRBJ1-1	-	CASSISQGKSSTEAFF	TGTGCCAGTAGTATTTCCCAGGGTAAGTCGTCCACTGAAGCTTTCTTT
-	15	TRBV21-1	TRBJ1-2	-	CASSPNRGPGKGYTF	TGTGCCAGCAGCCCTAACAGGGGACCGGGAAAGGGCTACACCTTC
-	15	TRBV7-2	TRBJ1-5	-	CASSPSEGSNQPQHF	TGTGCCAGCAGCCCCTCCGAGGGTAGCAATCAGCCCCAGCATTTT
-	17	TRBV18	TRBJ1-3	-	CASSPPAAGAGGNTIYF	TGTGCCAGCTCACCACCGGCGGCGGGGGCCGGTGGAAACACCATATATTTT
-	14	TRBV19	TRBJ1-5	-	CASKGLTGNQPQHF	TGTGCCAGTAAGGGCCTTACAGGGAATCAGCCCCAGCATTTT
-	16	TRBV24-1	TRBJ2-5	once	CATSAGGVPRGETQYF	TGTGCCACCAGCGCCGGGGGAGTCCCGAGGGGAGAGACCCAGTACTTC
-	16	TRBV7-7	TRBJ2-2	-	CASSPHRVSNTGELFF	TGTGCTAGCAGCCCGCACAGGGTCTCCAACACCGGGGAGCTGTTTTTT
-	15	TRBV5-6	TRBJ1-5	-	CASSSTTSLDQPQHF	TGTGCCAGCAGCAGCACGACATCCCTGGATCAGCCCCAGCATTTT
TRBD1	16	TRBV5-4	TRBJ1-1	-	CASSFSGQGMNTEAFF	TGTGCCAGCAGCTTTTCGGGACAGGGGATGAACACTGAAGCTTTCTTT
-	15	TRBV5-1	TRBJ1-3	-	CASSLNGGRGNTIYF	TGCGCCAGCAGCTTGAACGGGGGGCGAGGAAACACCATATATTTT